Sequencing of this T cell receptor beta chain was carried out in a study of cytomegalovirus exposure and HLA in healthy donors. The overall study: Sequencing of about 179 million T cells in an earlier analysis found roughly 120 million unique TCR beta sequences. Study-level points and caveats: Being productive about 87% or about 30% of the time was typical of most TCR beta V segments in an earlier analysis.

PCR primers comprised 60 Vbeta and 13 Jbeta primers. Measured with immunoSEQ multiplex PCR; TCRdb has only the in-frame clones, and not every one. Of 59,000 or so clones in the sample, 70% to 75% were seen once. Only one count was recorded for this clone. The antigen remains unidentified. It was healthy bone marrow donors who served as donors. CDR1 and CDR2 from the germline V gene are SGHNT and YYREEE (reference sequence). The V segment lost 0 bases and the J segment 2 bases; nucleotides outside the gene matches: 3. This CDR3 has 16 amino acids. The specimen was PBMCs. The source is a man aged 25 to 45 in good health and CMV-seropositive. The chain employs TRBV5-4 and TRBJ2-1, with 9 bases fitting TRBD2. In DNA, the CDR3 is TGTGCCAGCAGCTTGGCGGCGGGGGGGCCCTACAATGAGCAGTTCTTC. Protein product: CASSLAAGGPYNEQFF.